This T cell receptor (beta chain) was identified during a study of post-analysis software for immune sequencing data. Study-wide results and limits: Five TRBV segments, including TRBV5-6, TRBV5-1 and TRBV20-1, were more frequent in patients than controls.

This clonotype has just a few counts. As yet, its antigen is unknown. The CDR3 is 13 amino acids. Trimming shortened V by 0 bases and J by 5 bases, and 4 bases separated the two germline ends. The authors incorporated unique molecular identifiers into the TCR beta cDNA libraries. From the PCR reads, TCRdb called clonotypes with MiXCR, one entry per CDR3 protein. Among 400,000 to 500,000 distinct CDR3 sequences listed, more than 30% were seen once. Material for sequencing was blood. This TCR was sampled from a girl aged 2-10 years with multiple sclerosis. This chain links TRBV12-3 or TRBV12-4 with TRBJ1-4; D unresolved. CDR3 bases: TGTGCCAGCAGTTTAGCAGAGAATGAAAAACTGTTTTTT. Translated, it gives CASSLAENEKLFF.